This T cell receptor (beta chain) is drawn from a study of blood T cell repertoires in COVID-19. There are 12 residues in the CDR3. CDR1 is SEHNR and CDR2 is FQNEAQ in the germline V gene (reference sequence). Note on this clone: One junction end disagrees with the germline gene, perhaps due to a read error.

As originally analysed: By means of reference gene primer amplification, nucleated cell counts were estimated. Here immunoSEQ multiplex PCR was the method, and the copy in TCRdb shows in-frame clones only, minus some. V, J and clone size are those of that table, while D and trimming were read from the DNA. The sample lists roughly 250,000 clones, about 89% occurring once. The sequence was obtained from a human donor in a cohort exposed to, infected with or recovered from COVID-19 (not recorded which). The donor label of this sample is uncertain. The chain employs TRBV7-9 and TRBJ2-5; TRBD2 might be the D (5 bases). Sequencing input: PBMCs or T cells enriched from blood (not recorded which). DNA for the CDR3: TGTGCCAGCAGCTTATACGGGGTTCTGTTGGACTTC. This encodes CASSLYGVLLDF.